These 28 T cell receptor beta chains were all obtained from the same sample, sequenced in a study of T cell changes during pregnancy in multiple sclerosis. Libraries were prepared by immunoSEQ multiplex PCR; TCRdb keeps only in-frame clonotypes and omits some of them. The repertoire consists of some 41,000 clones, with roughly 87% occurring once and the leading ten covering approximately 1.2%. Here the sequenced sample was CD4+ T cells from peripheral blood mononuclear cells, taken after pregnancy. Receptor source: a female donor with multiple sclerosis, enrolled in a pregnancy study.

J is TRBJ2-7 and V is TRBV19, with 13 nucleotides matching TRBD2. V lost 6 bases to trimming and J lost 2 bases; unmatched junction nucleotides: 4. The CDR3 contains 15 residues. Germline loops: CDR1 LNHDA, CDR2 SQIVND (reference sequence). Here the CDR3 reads CASSLTSGGTYEQYF. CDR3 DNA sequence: TGTGCCAGTAGCCTGACTAGCGGGGGGACCTACGAGCAGTACTTC.

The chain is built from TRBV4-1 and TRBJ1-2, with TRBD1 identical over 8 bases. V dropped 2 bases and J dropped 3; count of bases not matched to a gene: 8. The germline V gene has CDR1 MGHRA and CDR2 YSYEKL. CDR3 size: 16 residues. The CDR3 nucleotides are TGCGCCAGCAGCCAACCTCAGGACAGGGTGGACTATGGCTACACCTTC. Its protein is CASSQPQDRVDYGYTF.

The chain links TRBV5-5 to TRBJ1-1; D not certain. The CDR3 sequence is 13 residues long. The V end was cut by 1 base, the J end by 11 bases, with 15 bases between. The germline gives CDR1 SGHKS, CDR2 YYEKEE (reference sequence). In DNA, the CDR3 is TGTGCCAGCAGCTTGTGTCGGGATTGTGCGGCTTTCTTT. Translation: CASSLCRDCAAFF.

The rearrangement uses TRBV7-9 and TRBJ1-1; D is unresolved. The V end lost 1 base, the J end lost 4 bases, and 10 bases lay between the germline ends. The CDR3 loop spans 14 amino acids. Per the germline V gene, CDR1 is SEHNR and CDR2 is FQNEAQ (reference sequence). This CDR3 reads CASSLDGGPTEAFF. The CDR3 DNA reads TGTGCCAGCAGCTTAGACGGAGGGCCCACTGAAGCTTTCTTT.

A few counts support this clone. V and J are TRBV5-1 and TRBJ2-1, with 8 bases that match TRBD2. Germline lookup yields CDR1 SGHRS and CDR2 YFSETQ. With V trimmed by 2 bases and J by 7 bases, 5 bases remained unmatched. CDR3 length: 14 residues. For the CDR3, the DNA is TGCGCCAGCAGCTTAAGCGGGAGAGTGAATGAGCAGTTCTTC. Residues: CASSLSGRVNEQFF.

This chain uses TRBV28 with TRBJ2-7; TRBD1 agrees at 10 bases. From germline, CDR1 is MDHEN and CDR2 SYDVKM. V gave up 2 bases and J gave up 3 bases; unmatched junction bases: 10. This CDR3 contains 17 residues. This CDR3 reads CASSLGFAGQGIYEQYF. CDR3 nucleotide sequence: TGTGCCAGCAGTTTAGGTTTTGCGGGACAGGGGATCTACGAGCAGTACTTC.

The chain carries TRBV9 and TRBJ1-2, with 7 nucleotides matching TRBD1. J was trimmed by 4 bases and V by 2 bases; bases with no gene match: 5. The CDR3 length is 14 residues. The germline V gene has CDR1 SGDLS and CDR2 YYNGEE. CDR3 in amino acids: CASSVDRETYGYTF. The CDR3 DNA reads TGTGCCAGCAGCGTCGACAGGGAAACCTATGGCTACACCTTC.

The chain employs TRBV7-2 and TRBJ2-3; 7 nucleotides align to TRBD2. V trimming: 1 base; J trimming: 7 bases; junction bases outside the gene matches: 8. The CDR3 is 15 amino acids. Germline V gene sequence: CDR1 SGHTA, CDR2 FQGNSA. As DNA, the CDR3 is TGTGCCAGCAGCTTAGAGGGGAGGGCGGGAAATACGCAGTATTTT. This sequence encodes CASSLEGRAGNTQYF.

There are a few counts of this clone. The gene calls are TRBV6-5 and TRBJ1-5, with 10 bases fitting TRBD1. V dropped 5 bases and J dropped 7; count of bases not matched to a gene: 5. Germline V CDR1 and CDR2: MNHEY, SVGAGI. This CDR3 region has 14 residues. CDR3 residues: CASSRDRGRQPQHF. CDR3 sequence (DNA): TGTGCCAGCAGTCGGGACAGGGGAAGGCAGCCCCAGCATTTT.

CDR3: CASSYSNLAGGNEQFF. For the CDR3, the DNA is TGTGCCAGCAGTTACTCGAACCTTGCAGGGGGCAATGAGCAGTTCTTC. The genes are TRBV6-5 and TRBJ2-1, with 7 bases lining up with TRBD1. V shed 0 bases, J shed 6 bases, and the junction held 8 bases outside the gene matches. The germline V gene encodes CDR1 MNHEY and CDR2 SVGAGI. The CDR3 runs to 16 residues.

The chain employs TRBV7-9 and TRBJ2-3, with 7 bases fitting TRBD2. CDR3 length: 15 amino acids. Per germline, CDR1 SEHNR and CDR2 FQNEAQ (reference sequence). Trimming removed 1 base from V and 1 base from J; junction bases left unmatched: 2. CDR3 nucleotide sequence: TGTGCCAGCAGCTTAGGCCTAGCGGGCACAGATACGCAGTATTTT. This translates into CASSLGLAGTDTQYF. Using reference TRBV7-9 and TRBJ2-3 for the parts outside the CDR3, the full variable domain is DTGVSQNPRHKITKRGQNVTFRCDPISEHNRLYWYRQTLGQGPEFLTYFQNEAQLEKSRLLSDRFSAERPKGSFSTLEIQRTEQGDSAMYLCASSLGLAGTDTQYFGPGTRLTVL.

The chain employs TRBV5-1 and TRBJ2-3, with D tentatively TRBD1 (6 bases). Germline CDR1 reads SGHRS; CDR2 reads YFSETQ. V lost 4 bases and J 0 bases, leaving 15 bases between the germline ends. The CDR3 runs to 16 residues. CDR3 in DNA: TGCGCCAGCAGCAGCCCAGGGGCTGCTAGCACAGATACGCAGTATTTT. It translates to CASSSPGAASTDTQYF.

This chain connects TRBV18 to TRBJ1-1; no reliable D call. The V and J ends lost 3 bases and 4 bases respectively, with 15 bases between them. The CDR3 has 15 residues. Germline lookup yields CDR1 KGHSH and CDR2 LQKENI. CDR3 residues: CASSPNEGWSTEAFF. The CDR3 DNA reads TGTGCCAGCTCACCCAATGAGGGTTGGAGCACTGAAGCTTTCTTT.

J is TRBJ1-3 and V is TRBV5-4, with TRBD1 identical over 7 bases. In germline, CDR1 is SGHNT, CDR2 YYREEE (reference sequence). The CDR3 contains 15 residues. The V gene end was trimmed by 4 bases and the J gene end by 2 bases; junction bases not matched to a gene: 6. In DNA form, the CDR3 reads TGTGCCAGCAGCACCCGGACAGGTACTGGAAACACCATATATTTT. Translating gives CASSTRTGTGNTIYF.

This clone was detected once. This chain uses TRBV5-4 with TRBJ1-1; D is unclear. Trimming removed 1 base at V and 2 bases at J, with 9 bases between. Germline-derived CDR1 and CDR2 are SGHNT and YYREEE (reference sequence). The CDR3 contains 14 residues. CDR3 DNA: TGTGCCAGCAGCTTGATGCGGCCAAACACTGAAGCTTTCTTT. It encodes CASSLMRPNTEAFF.

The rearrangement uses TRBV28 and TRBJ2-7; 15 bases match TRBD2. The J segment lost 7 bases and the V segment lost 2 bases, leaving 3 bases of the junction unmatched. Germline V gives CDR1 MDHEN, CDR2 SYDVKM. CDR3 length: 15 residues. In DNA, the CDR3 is TGTGCCAGCAGTTTAGGTGGACTAGCGGGAGGGGAGCAGTACTTC. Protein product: CASSLGGLAGGEQYF.

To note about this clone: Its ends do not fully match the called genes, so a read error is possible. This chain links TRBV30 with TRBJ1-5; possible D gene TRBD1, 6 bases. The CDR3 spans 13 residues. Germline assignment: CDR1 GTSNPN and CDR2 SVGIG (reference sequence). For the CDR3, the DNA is TGTGCGTGGAGTTCAGGGGTTTCTCAGCCCCAGCATTTT. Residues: CAWSSGVSQPQHF.

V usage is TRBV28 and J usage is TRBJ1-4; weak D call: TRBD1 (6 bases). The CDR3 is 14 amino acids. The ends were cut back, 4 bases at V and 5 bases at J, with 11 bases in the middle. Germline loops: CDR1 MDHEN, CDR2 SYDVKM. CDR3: CASSSGTPNEKLFF. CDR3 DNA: TGTGCCAGCAGTTCCGGGACACCGAATGAAAAACTGTTTTTT.

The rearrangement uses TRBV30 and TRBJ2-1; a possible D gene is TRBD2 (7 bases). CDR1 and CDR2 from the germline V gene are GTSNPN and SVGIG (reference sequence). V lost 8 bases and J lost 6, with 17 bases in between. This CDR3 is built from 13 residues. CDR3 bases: TGTGCCCGTGGGGGGGCGGGTGGCAATGAGCAGTTCTTC. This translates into CARGGAGGNEQFF. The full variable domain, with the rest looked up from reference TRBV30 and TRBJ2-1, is SQTIHQWPATLVQPVGSPLSLECTVEGTSNPNLYWYRQAAGRGLQLLFYSVGIGQISSEVPQNLSASRPQDRQFILSSKKLLLSDSGFYLCARGGAGGNEQFFGPGTRLTVL.

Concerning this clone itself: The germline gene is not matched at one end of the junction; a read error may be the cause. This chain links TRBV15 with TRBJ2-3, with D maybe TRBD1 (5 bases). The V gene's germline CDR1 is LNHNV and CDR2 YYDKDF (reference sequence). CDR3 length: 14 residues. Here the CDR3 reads CATSGDPGPDTQYF. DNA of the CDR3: TGTGCCACCAGCGGAGACCCAGGGCCAGATACGCAGTATTTT. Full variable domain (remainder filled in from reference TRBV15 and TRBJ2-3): DAMVIQNPRYQVTQFGKPVTLSCSQTLNHNVMYWYQQKSSQAPKLLFHYYDKDFNNEADTPDNFQSRRPNTSFCFLDIRSPGLGDTAMYLCATSGDPGPDTQYFGPGTRLTVL.

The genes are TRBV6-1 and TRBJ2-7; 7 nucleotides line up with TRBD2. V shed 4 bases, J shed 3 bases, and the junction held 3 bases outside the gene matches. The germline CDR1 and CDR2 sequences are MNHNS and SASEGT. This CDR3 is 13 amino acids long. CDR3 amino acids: CASSVGGIYEQYF. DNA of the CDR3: TGTGCCAGCAGTGTCGGGGGGATCTACGAGCAGTACTTC.

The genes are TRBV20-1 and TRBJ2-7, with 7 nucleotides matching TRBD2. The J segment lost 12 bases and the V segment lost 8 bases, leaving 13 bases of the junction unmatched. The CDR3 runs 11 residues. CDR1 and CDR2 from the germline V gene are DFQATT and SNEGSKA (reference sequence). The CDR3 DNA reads TGCAGTCCCTCCACGGGGGGACCGCGGTACTTC. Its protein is CSPSTGGPRYF.

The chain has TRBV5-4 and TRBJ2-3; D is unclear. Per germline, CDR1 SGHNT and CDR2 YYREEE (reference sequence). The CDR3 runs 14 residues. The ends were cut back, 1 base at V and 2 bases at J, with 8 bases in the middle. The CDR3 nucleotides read TGTGCCAGCAGCTTGCCCAGGAACACAGATACGCAGTATTTT. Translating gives CASSLPRNTDTQYF.

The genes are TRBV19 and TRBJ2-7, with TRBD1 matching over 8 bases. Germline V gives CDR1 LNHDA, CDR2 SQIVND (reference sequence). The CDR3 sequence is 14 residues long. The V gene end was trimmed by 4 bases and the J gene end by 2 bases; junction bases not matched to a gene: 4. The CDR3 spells CASSKPGQAYEQYF. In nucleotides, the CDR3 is TGTGCCAGTAGTAAGCCGGGACAGGCCTACGAGCAGTACTTC.

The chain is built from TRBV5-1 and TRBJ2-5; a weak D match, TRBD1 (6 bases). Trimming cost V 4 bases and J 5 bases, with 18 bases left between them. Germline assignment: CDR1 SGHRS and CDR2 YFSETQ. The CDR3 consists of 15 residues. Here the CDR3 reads CASSIWRRGMETQYF. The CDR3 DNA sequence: TGCGCCAGCAGCATCTGGAGAAGGGGGATGGAGACCCAGTACTTC.

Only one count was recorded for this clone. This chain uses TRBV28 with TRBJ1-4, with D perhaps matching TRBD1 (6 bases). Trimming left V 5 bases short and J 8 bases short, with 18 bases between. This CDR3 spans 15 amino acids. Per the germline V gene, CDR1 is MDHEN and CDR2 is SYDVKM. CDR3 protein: CASSKIIQGGEKLFF. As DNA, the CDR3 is TGTGCCAGCAGTAAAATCATACAGGGCGGAGAAAAACTGTTTTTT.

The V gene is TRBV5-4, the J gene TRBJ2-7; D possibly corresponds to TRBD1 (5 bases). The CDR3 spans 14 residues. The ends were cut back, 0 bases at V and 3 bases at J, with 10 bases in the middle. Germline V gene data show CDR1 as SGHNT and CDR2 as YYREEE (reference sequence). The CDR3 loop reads CASSLGAGNYEQYF. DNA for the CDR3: TGTGCCAGCAGCTTGGGCGCAGGGAACTACGAGCAGTACTTC.

The DNA of the CDR3 is TGTGCCATCAGACCGGACAACACAGATACGCAGTATTTT. Its protein product is CAIRPDNTDTQYF. The chain employs TRBV10-3 and TRBJ2-3; possibly TRBD1 for D (5 bases). Germline values: CDR1 ENHRY, CDR2 SYGVKD. This CDR3 has 13 residues. Deletions cut 6 bases from V and 2 bases from J, with 9 bases between.